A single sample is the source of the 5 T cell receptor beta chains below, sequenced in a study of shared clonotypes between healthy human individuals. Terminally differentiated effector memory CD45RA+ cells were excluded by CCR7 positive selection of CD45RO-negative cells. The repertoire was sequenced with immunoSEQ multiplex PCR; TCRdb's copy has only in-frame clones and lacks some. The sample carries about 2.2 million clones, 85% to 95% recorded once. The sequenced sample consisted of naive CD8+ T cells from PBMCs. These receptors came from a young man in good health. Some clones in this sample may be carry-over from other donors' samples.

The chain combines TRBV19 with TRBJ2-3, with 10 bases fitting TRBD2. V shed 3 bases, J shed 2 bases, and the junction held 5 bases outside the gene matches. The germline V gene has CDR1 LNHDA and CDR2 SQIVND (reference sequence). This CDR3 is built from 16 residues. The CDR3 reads CASSIGLADTTDTQYF. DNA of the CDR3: TGTGCCAGTAGTATCGGACTAGCGGACACCACAGATACGCAGTATTTT.

CDR3 sequence reads: CASRPNRVSNEKLFF. CDR3 sequence (DNA): TGTGCCAGCAGGCCCAACAGGGTCTCTAATGAAAAACTGTTTTTT. The genes are TRBV6-5 and TRBJ1-4, with D possibly TRBD1 on 6 matching bases. V was trimmed by 6 bases and J by 3 bases, leaving 14 bases between them. This CDR3 has 15 amino acids. Germline V gene sequence: CDR1 MNHEY, CDR2 SVGAGI.

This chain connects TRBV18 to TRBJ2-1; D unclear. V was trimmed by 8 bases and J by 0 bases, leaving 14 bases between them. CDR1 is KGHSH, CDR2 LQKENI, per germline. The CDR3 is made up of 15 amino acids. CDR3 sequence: CASRIGRSSYNEQFF. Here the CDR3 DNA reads TGTGCCAGCCGTATCGGCAGGAGCTCCTACAATGAGCAGTTCTTC.

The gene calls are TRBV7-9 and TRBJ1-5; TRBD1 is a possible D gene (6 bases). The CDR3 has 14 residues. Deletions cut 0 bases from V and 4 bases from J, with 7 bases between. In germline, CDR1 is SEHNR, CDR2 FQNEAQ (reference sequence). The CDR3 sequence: CASSLADRNQPQHF. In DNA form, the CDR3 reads TGTGCCAGCAGCTTAGCAGACAGGAATCAGCCCCAGCATTTT.

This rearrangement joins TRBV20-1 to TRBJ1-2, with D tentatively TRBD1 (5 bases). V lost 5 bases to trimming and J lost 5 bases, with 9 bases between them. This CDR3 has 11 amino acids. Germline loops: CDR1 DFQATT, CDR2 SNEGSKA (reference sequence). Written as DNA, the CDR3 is TGCAGTGCTCGACAGCGGTATGGCTACACCTTC. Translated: CSARQRYGYTF.